Each of the 13 T cell receptor beta chains below was sequenced from the same sample in a study of molecular identifiers for immune sequencing clone quantification (dated by TCRdb to the late 2010s). The library was made by PCR. Sequencing took place on a NextSeq 500. TCRdb redid the processing of the public reads, applying fastp at Q25 and MiXCR, and retained in-frame beta chains. Entries that share a CDR3 protein sequence are merged under the most common genes and DNA. The sample data list roughly 630,000 distinct CDR3 sequences, and 25% of these were observed just once. The leading ten clones occupy about 0.8% of the sample. Material: naive CD8+ T cells from blood, with Jurkat cell RNA spiked in. Explained via the paper, the cell subset or site label denotes: FACS-sorted CD8+CD4-CCR7+CD45RA+ naive T cells. The receptor set was obtained from a human donor in good health. Some libraries in this study had Jurkat cell RNA spiked in.

In its sample, this clonotype was seen many times. This chain joins TRBV4-3 and TRBJ2-7; D is perhaps TRBD2 (6 bases). This CDR3 spans 15 amino acids. Trimming removed 0 bases from V and 0 bases from J, with 9 bases in between. Germline V gene lookup returns CDR1 LGHNA and CDR2 YSLEER. The CDR3 sequence is CASSQDRLGSYEQYF. CDR3 DNA: TGCGCCAGCAGCCAAGATAGACTAGGCTCCTACGAGCAGTACTTC.

This sequence joins TRBV19 and TRBJ1-1, with D unclear. This CDR3 region has 13 residues. The germline gives CDR1 LNHDA, CDR2 SQIVND (reference sequence). Trimming cost V 5 bases and J 3 bases, with 10 bases left between them. Here the CDR3 reads CASSEGSDTEAFF. As DNA, the CDR3 is TGTGCCAGTAGTGAGGGCTCCGACACTGAAGCTTTCTTT.

This clonotype was detected only a few times. The chain couples TRBV25-1 to TRBJ1-6; D is uncertain. V dropped 1 base and J dropped 7 bases, with 11 bases sitting between them. There are 15 residues in the CDR3. CDR1 MGHDK and CDR2 SYGVNS come from the germline V gene. CDR3 bases: TGTGCCAGCAGTGAATGGGGAGGACCCAATTCACCCCTCCACTTT. Amino acid sequence: CASSEWGGPNSPLHF. Drawing the rest from reference TRBV25-1 and TRBJ1-6, the complete variable domain is EADIYQTPRYLVIGTGKKITLECSQTMGHDKMYWYQQDPGMELHLIHYSYGVNSTEKGDLSSESTVSRIRTEHFPLTLESARPSHTSQYLCASSEWGGPNSPLHFGNGTRLTVT.

A remark on this clonotype: At one boundary the junction diverges from the germline segment, which might be a read error. J is TRBJ2-3 and V is TRBV5-3; TRBD2 matches 11 bases. TRBV5-3 is marked as an open reading frame, function uncertain. This CDR3 region has 21 residues. CDR3 nucleotide sequence: TGTGCCAGAAGATTGGCTGGTTGGAAGACTAGCGGGACTTGGATGGAGGATACGCAGTATTTT. It is translated as CARRLAGWKTSGTWMEDTQYF.

The CDR3 region has the DNA TGTGCCAGCAGCCCAACCGAGGGACAGGGGCTTTTCTTAATGAACACTGAAGCTTTCTTT. Encoded protein: CASSPTEGQGLFLMNTEAFF. The chain recombines TRBV7-8 with TRBJ1-1; TRBD1 aligns across 10 bases. The germline CDR1 and CDR2 sequences are SGHVS and FQNEAQ. This CDR3 spans 20 amino acids. V dropped 5 bases and J dropped 0; count of bases not matched to a gene: 18.

V is TRBV7-9 and J is TRBJ1-2, with 7 nucleotides matching TRBD1. Germline CDR1 and CDR2: SEHNR and FQNEAQ (reference sequence). The J segment lost 8 bases and the V segment lost 0 bases, leaving 6 bases of the junction unmatched. The CDR3 is 14 residues long. The CDR3 is CASSLAGTAGGYTF. The CDR3 DNA reads TGTGCCAGCAGCTTAGCGGGGACAGCCGGAGGCTACACCTTC. Full variable domain (remainder filled in from reference TRBV7-9 and TRBJ1-2): DTGVSQNPRHKITKRGQNVTFRCDPISEHNRLYWYRQTLGQGPEFLTYFQNEAQLEKSRLLSDRFSAERPKGSFSTLEIQRTEQGDSAMYLCASSLAGTAGGYTFGSGTRLTVV.

This clonotype was found many times. This chain joins TRBV6-5 and TRBJ2-5, with D hard to call. Germline-derived CDR1 and CDR2 are MNHEY and SVGAGI. Trimming left V 4 bases short and J 5 bases short, with 8 bases between. The length of the CDR3 is 12 residues. CDR3 nucleotides: TGTGCCAGCAGTTCATTCGGGGAGACCCAGTACTTC. It encodes CASSSFGETQYF.

V is TRBV28 and J is TRBJ2-7, with TRBD2 identical over 12 bases. Germline values: CDR1 MDHEN, CDR2 SYDVKM. The V gene end was trimmed by 5 bases and the J gene end by 2 bases; junction bases not matched to a gene: 13. The CDR3 sequence is 18 residues long. CDR3 sequence: CASSEFTSGLAGTYEQYF. CDR3 nucleotide sequence: TGTGCCAGCAGTGAATTTACATCCGGACTAGCGGGAACCTACGAGCAGTACTTC.

The CDR3 protein is CASKESSYSNQPQHF. The CDR3, as DNA: TGTGCCAGTAAGGAGAGTTCTTATAGCAATCAGCCCCAGCATTTT. The gene calls are TRBV19 and TRBJ1-5; D ambiguous. Looked up from germline, CDR1 is LNHDA and CDR2 is SQIVND (reference sequence). Trimming removed 7 bases at V and 0 bases at J, with 13 bases between. The CDR3 spans 15 residues.

The DNA of the CDR3 is TGTGCCAGCAGTTTTGGGGGAGGTGGCACCGGGGAGCTGTTTTTT. Translation: CASSFGGGGTGELFF. The chain links TRBV27 to TRBJ2-2, with D tentatively TRBD2 (6 bases). This CDR3 is built from 15 residues. CDR1 and CDR2 (germline): MNHEY, SMNVEV (reference sequence). V gave up 3 bases and J gave up 4 bases, with 12 bases separating them.

Comments on this clonotype: Just one base apart from a much larger clone, this may be a read error. The rearrangement links TRBV5-1 to TRBJ2-5; D tentatively fits TRBD1 or TRBD2 (7 bases each). The germline gives CDR1 SGHRS, CDR2 YFSETQ. This CDR3 region has 16 residues. Written as DNA, the CDR3 is TGCGCCAGCAGCTTGGCGTATACAGGGGAGGGAGAGGCCCAGTACTTC. This gives the protein CASSLAYTGEGEAQYF.

The chain links TRBV9 to TRBJ2-1, with 14 nucleotides matching TRBD2. The V gene's germline CDR1 is SGDLS and CDR2 YYNGEE. There are 19 residues in the CDR3. The V and J ends lost 0 bases and 2 bases, in that order; junction bases with no gene match: 7. The CDR3: CASSVAGTSGGIAYNEQFF. CDR3 sequence (DNA): TGTGCCAGCAGCGTAGCTGGGACTAGCGGGGGCATCGCCTACAATGAGCAGTTCTTC.

V and J are TRBV4-3 and TRBJ1-1; 7 nucleotides agree with TRBD1. Germline-derived CDR1 and CDR2 are LGHNA and YSLEER. Trimming cost V 4 bases and J 4 bases; bases outside gene matches: 9. CDR3 length equals 15 residues. CDR3 bases: TGCGCCAGCAGCCCGTGGACAGGCCTCGTCACTGAAGCTTTCTTT. This codes for CASSPWTGLVTEAFF.